A single sample is the source of the 28 T cell receptor beta chains below, sequenced in a study of patients and donors after allogeneic stem cell transplantation. TCRdb recomputed calls from the RT-PCR reads with MiXCR, one row per CDR3 protein. The sample holds over 200,000 distinct CDR3 sequences, less than 50% seen once. What was sequenced was blood, either unsorted or a sorted T cell fraction (not recorded which). The source is a human donor who was either an allogeneic HSCT recipient or a stem cell or donor lymphocyte infusion donor (not recorded which). It is not recorded whose cells these are; they may come from a transplant donor.

The V and J genes are TRBV5-1 and TRBJ2-3; D perhaps matches TRBD1 (6 bases). CDR1 is SGHRS and CDR2 is YFSETQ in the germline V gene. Trimming removed 4 bases at V and 3 bases at J, with 9 bases between. The CDR3 is made up of 13 amino acids. DNA for the CDR3: TGCGCCAGCAGCATCGGACAGACAGATACGCAGTATTTT. This sequence encodes CASSIGQTDTQYF.

This clonotype occurred once. The rearrangement uses TRBV4-2 and TRBJ1-1, with unresolved D. Germline V gives CDR1 LGHNA, CDR2 YNFKEQ. Trimming took off 1 base at V and 0 bases at J, with 9 bases between the two ends. This CDR3 contains 15 residues. The CDR3 loop reads CASSQAVNLNTEAFF. CDR3 in DNA: TGTGCCAGCAGCCAAGCGGTCAACTTGAACACTGAAGCTTTCTTT.

There are a few counts of this clonotype. The rearrangement joins TRBV6-4 to TRBJ2-2; TRBD2 agrees at 7 bases. Germline-derived CDR1 and CDR2 are MRHNA and SNTAGT. V was pared by 7 bases and J by 2 bases, with 4 bases of the junction left unmatched. The CDR3 covers 14 residues. The CDR3 here is CASKRDSNTGELFF. As DNA, the CDR3 is TGTGCCAGCAAGCGGGACTCCAACACCGGGGAGCTGTTTTTT.

The V call is TRBV7-9, the J call TRBJ2-5; 7 bases fit TRBD1. The CDR3 loop spans 17 amino acids. Trimming at V came to 3 bases and at J to 3 bases, leaving 13 bases not matched to a gene. Looked up from germline, CDR1 is SEHNR and CDR2 is FQNEAQ (reference sequence). The CDR3 DNA follows: TGTGCCAGCAGCTTCTACAGGGGATTAGGGTCTAAAGAGACCCAGTACTTC. Its translation is CASSFYRGLGSKETQYF.

The chain is built from TRBV29-1 and TRBJ2-5, with D unresolved. This CDR3 has 11 residues. Looked up from germline, CDR1 is SQVTM and CDR2 is ANQGSEA. Trimming took off 3 bases at V and 4 bases at J, with 6 bases between the two ends. The CDR3 DNA sequence: TGCAGCGTTGATTGGGTAGAGACCCAGTACTTC. Protein sequence: CSVDWVETQYF.

This clonotype has a handful of counts. This chain joins TRBV20-1 and TRBJ1-5; D not resolved. The CDR3 has 14 amino acids. V dropped 3 bases and J dropped 0 bases, with 9 bases sitting between them. Germline loops: CDR1 DFQATT, CDR2 SNEGSKA (reference sequence). The CDR3 DNA reads as TGCAGTGCTAGGCCCCGCCATAGCAATCAGCCCCAGCATTTT. Translation gives CSARPRHSNQPQHF.

The V and J genes are TRBV9 and TRBJ2-5; 9 bases are a match to TRBD1. Germline CDR1 is SGDLS and CDR2 is YYNGEE. This CDR3 contains 14 residues. Unmatched junction bases numbered 4, after V lost 0 bases and J lost 7 bases. DNA for the CDR3: TGTGCCAGCAGCGTAGGACAGGGGGTCGGGACCCAGTACTTC. Its protein is CASSVGQGVGTQYF.

This clonotype was recorded a few times. The chain carries TRBV25-1 and TRBJ1-6, with TRBD1 matching 7 bases. The germline CDR1 and CDR2 sequences are MGHDK and SYGVNS. The CDR3 is 17 residues long. V lost 6 bases to trimming and J lost 9 bases; unmatched junction nucleotides: 17. In nucleotides, the CDR3 is TGTGCCAGCAGGGAAACCCTCCACCGACAGGGCCTTTCACCCCTCCACTTT. It is translated as CASRETLHRQGLSPLHF.

The chain links TRBV9 to TRBJ1-4; D is unclear. Germline V CDR1 and CDR2: SGDLS, YYNGEE. The CDR3 spans 15 residues. V shed 3 bases and J shed 0 bases, with 9 bases lying between them. CDR3 in amino acids: CASSARPATNEKLFF. The CDR3 region has the DNA TGTGCCAGCAGCGCCAGACCGGCAACTAATGAAAAACTGTTTTTT.

The chain uses TRBV5-4 and TRBJ2-3, with TRBD2 as a possible D gene (5 bases). This CDR3 region has 16 residues. The V and J ends lost 0 bases and 6 bases respectively, with 17 bases between them. CDR1 SGHNT and CDR2 YYREEE come from the germline V gene (reference sequence). The CDR3 nucleotides are TGTGCCAGCAGCTTGGAATTAGCCAGGCCGGGGGATACGCAGTATTTT. This gives the protein CASSLELARPGDTQYF.

The J gene is TRBJ1-3, the V gene TRBV20-1; 8 bases are shared with TRBD1. This CDR3 comprises 15 residues. Germline assignment: CDR1 DFQATT and CDR2 SNEGSKA (reference sequence). V shed 6 bases, J shed 0 bases, and the junction held 7 bases outside the gene matches. The CDR3 protein is CSAAIGTGSGNTIYF. Here the CDR3 DNA reads TGCAGTGCGGCCATCGGGACAGGCTCTGGAAACACCATATATTTT.

This clonotype showed up just a few times. V is TRBV7-9 and J is TRBJ2-1; the D gene is possibly TRBD1 (6 bases). Germline V CDR1 and CDR2: SEHNR, FQNEAQ (reference sequence). CDR3 length: 12 amino acids. Between the trimmed V and J ends, which lost 9 bases and 3 bases, there was a span of 9 bases. CDR3 amino acids: CARDRIYNEQFF. The CDR3 nucleotides are TGTGCCAGAGACAGGATCTACAATGAGCAGTTCTTC.

In this sample, this clonotype turned up a few times. This rearrangement joins TRBV28 to TRBJ1-2; D is possibly TRBD1 (5 bases). The CDR3 is 14 residues long. Germline V gene sequence: CDR1 MDHEN, CDR2 SYDVKM. With 1 base removed from V and 4 bases from J, the gap between germline ends came to 10 bases. For the CDR3, the DNA is TGTGCCAGCAGTTTATTAGACAGATCCTATGGCTACACCTTC. It yields the protein CASSLLDRSYGYTF.

The V gene is TRBV4-1, the J gene TRBJ1-1; no firm D call. This CDR3 is 17 amino acids long. V shed 4 bases and J shed 3 bases, with 21 bases lying between them. Germline CDR1 MGHRA, CDR2 YSYEKL. The CDR3 DNA is TGCGCCAGCAGCCCCCCGGCCCCGAGGGCAAAGGACACTGAAGCTTTCTTT. Amino acids: CASSPPAPRAKDTEAFF.

Note on this clonotype: Germline is not matched at one junction end, which may reflect a read error. The chain has TRBV12-3 or TRBV12-4 and TRBJ2-7; D perhaps matches TRBD2 (5 bases). CDR3 length: 14 residues. In DNA form, the CDR3 reads TGTGCCATCAGTTTTCTCGGCAGGAGCGGCGAGCAGTACTTC. Its translation is CAISFLGRSGEQYF.

The chain links TRBV18 to TRBJ1-2; TRBD1 might be the D (5 bases). The germline gives CDR1 KGHSH, CDR2 LQKENI. This CDR3 is built from 13 residues. V gave up 3 bases and J gave up 2 bases, with 7 bases separating them. Written as DNA, the CDR3 is TGTGCCAGCTCACCTGCAGGGAACTATGGCTACACCTTC. Protein product: CASSPAGNYGYTF.

The chain has TRBV29-1 and TRBJ1-2, with 11 bases identical to TRBD1. This CDR3 region has 14 residues. Losses at the gene ends were 7 bases for V and 4 bases for J; bases not matched to a gene: 8. Germline V gene lookup returns CDR1 SQVTM and CDR2 ANQGSEA. CDR3 in DNA: TGCAGCGCCGGGACAGGGGGGGTTGGCTATGGCTACACCTTC. Translated: CSAGTGGVGYGYTF.

J is TRBJ2-1 and V is TRBV5-1; D not certain. The CDR3 is 14 residues long. Germline values: CDR1 SGHRS, CDR2 YFSETQ. Trimming removed 0 bases from V and 6 bases from J, with 10 bases in between. This CDR3 is CASSLGTKTNEQFF. The DNA for the CDR3 is TGCGCCAGCAGCTTGGGTACTAAAACCAATGAGCAGTTCTTC.

The chain joins TRBV5-4 to TRBJ2-4; 9 bases align to TRBD2. With 4 bases clipped from V and 5 bases from J, the junction kept 4 bases outside the gene matches. The CDR3 runs 14 residues. Germline CDR1 reads SGHNT; CDR2 reads YYREEE (reference sequence). In nucleotides, the CDR3 is TGTGCCAGCAGCGCGCGGGGGGGCCAAAACATTCAGTACTTC. Encoded protein: CASSARGGQNIQYF.

This clonotype was seen a handful of times. J is TRBJ1-6 and V is TRBV6-1; D not certain. The germline V gene encodes CDR1 MNHNS and CDR2 SASEGT. V lost 7 bases, J lost 3 bases, and 10 bases lay in between. The CDR3 sequence is 14 residues long. The DNA of the CDR3 is TGTGCCAGCAAGGACGGAGTCTATAATTCACCCCTCCACTTT. It yields the protein CASKDGVYNSPLHF.

The V gene is TRBV9, the J gene TRBJ1-2; D gene uncertain. The CDR3 spans 15 residues. CDR1 SGDLS and CDR2 YYNGEE come from the germline V gene. The V end lost 0 bases, the J end lost 4 bases, and 13 bases lay between the germline ends. The CDR3 nucleotides read TGTGCCAGCAGCGTAGTGGCCGGGAGCCCCTATGGCTACACCTTC. It translates to CASSVVAGSPYGYTF.

This chain joins TRBV12-3 or TRBV12-4 and TRBJ2-3, with a possible D match to TRBD2 (6 bases). V was shortened by 3 bases and J by 0 bases, with 13 bases between the two germline ends. The CDR3 consists of 16 residues. CDR3 protein: CASSFSDYPSTDTQYF. CDR3 coding DNA: TGTGCCAGCAGTTTCTCGGACTATCCTAGCACAGATACGCAGTATTTT.

The chain carries TRBV29-1 and TRBJ1-2; no reliable D call. CDR3 size: 11 residues. Trimming pared 2 bases from V and 8 bases from J, leaving 9 bases between. Germline V lookup: CDR1 SQVTM, CDR2 ANQGSEA. The CDR3 is CSVEWAEGYTF. CDR3 nucleotide sequence: TGCAGCGTTGAATGGGCGGAAGGCTACACCTTC.

The rearrangement uses TRBV12-3 or TRBV12-4 and TRBJ1-3; D is undetermined. This CDR3 is 16 amino acids long. Trimming removed 3 bases from V and 0 bases from J, with 12 bases in between. CDR3 DNA sequence: TGTGCCAGCAGTTTCTCCGGCGGGGTCTCTGGAAACACCATATATTTT. It yields the protein CASSFSGGVSGNTIYF.

This sequence joins TRBV7-3 and TRBJ2-1, with 7 bases lining up with TRBD1. This CDR3 contains 16 residues. The V and J ends lost 5 bases and 0 bases, in that order; junction bases with no gene match: 7. CDR1 is SGHTA, CDR2 FQGTGA, per germline. The CDR3 DNA sequence: TGTGCCAGCAGCGCGACAGGGTCTAGCTCCTACAATGAGCAGTTCTTC. It translates to CASSATGSSSYNEQFF.

The V call is TRBV20-1, the J call TRBJ2-7; D is possibly TRBD2 (5 bases). Germline V gene data show CDR1 as DFQATT and CDR2 as SNEGSKA (reference sequence). With 0 bases removed from V and 4 bases from J, the gap between germline ends came to 13 bases. CDR3 size: 14 residues. In DNA, the CDR3 is TGCAGTGCTAGAGAGCGGGCATGGGGTTACGAGCAGTACTTC. Translated: CSARERAWGYEQYF.

The chain has TRBV5-1 and TRBJ1-1; no firm D call. This CDR3 comprises 13 residues. Deletions cut 5 bases from V and 1 base from J, with 9 bases between. Germline V gene sequence: CDR1 SGHRS, CDR2 YFSETQ. This CDR3 is CASSRLSNTEAFF. CDR3 coding DNA: TGCGCCAGCAGTCGTCTCTCGAACACTGAAGCTTTCTTT.

The rearrangement uses TRBV6-5 and TRBJ1-1; TRBD1 is a possible D gene (5 bases). The germline V gene has CDR1 MNHEY and CDR2 SVGAGI. With 2 bases removed from V and 0 bases from J, the gap between germline ends came to 10 bases. This CDR3 has 15 amino acids. CDR3 bases: TGTGCCAGCAGTTACAACGGACATCTGAACACTGAAGCTTTCTTT. Its protein is CASSYNGHLNTEAFF.